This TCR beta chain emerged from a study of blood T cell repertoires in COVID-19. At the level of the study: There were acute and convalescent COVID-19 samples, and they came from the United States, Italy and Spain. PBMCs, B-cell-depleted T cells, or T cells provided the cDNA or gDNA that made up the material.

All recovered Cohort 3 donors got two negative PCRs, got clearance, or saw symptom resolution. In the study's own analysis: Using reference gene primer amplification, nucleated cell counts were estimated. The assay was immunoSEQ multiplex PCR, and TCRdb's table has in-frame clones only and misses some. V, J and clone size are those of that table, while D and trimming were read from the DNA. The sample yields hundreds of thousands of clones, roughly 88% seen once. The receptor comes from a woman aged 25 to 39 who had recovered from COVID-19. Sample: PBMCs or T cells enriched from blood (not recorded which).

In DNA, the CDR3 is TGTGCCAGCAGCCAACTAGCGGGGGTGGGAGATACGCAGTATTTT. Translation gives CASSQLAGVGDTQYF. The chain has TRBV7-9 and TRBJ2-3; 11 bases map to TRBD2. Trimming cost V 5 bases and J 5 bases; bases outside gene matches: 6. Germline V gene lookup returns CDR1 SEHNR and CDR2 FQNEAQ (reference sequence). The CDR3 is made up of 15 amino acids.